These T cell receptor beta chains were read from a single sample in a study of CD8 T cells in Susac syndrome. Using its own MiXCR run on the immunoSEQ multiplex PCR reads, TCRdb lists one record per CDR3 protein. Among fewer than 350,000 distinct CDR3 sequences listed, roughly 85% were seen once. Material: CD8+ T cells from PBMCs. These receptors originate from a human donor with multiple sclerosis. CDR3s include the opening cysteine and the closing phenylalanine or tryptophan. The order of the fields is V gene, J gene, clone size, D gene, CDR3 protein, CDR3 DNA. A D gene is named only where the DNA matches it firmly. Size values are once, few and many counts, or a class for expanded clones, and some rows have none.

TRBV7-2,TRBJ2-7,NA,TRBD2,CASSSPEQREGPTYEQYF,TGTGCCAGCAGCTCTCCCGAACAGCGGGAGGGCCCCACCTACGAGCAGTACTTC
TRBV28,TRBJ2-1,NA,NA,CGVFGSGAFNEQFF,TGTGGGGTGTTTGGAAGCGGAGCCTTCAATGAGCAGTTCTTC
TRBV29-1,TRBJ2-1,NA,TRBD2,CSVEELGLAGDVGYNEQFF,TGCAGCGTTGAAGAATTGGGACTAGCGGGAGACGTAGGGTACAATGAGCAGTTCTTC
TRBV7-6,TRBJ2-1,NA,NA,CASSLALDGNEQFF,TGTGCCAGCAGCTTAGCGCTTGACGGCAATGAGCAGTTCTTC
TRBV30,TRBJ1-1,NA,NA,CAWSGGPTEAFF,TGTGCCTGGTCGGGGGGGCCCACTGAAGCTTTCTTT
TRBV5-4,TRBJ1-1,NA,NA,CASSLGGLTGNTEAFF,TGTGCCAGCAGCTTGGGGGGGCTGACAGGGAACACTGAAGCTTTCTTT
TRBV27,TRBJ2-7,NA,TRBD2,CASSHWEGRDEQYF,TGTGCCAGCAGTCATTGGGAGGGCCGGGACGAGCAGTACTTC
TRBV20-1,TRBJ2-1,NA,TRBD2,CSAREPSGPYNEQFF,TGCAGTGCTAGAGAGCCTAGCGGGCCGTACAATGAGCAGTTCTTC
TRBV9,TRBJ2-3,NA,TRBD2,CASNPLAGGPTDTQYF,TGTGCCAGCAACCCCTTAGCGGGAGGGCCGACAGATACGCAGTATTTT
TRBV27,TRBJ1-1,few,NA,CASSFIGGTEAFF,TGTGCCAGCAGTTTTATTGGAGGGACAGAAGCTTTCTTT
TRBV29-1,TRBJ2-1,NA,TRBD2,CSVFFHNSGSWDEQFF,TGCAGCGTTTTTTTTCACAACAGCGGGAGTTGGGATGAGCAGTTCTTC
TRBV20-1,TRBJ2-3,NA,NA,CSARGPDTQYF,TGCAGTGCTAGAGGACCAGATACGCAGTATTTT
TRBV5-4,TRBJ2-3,NA,NA,CASSLVQTTDTQYF,TGTGCCAGCAGCTTGGTGCAAACCACAGATACGCAGTATTTT
TRBV18,TRBJ2-1,NA,NA,CASSPHSARGNEQFF,TGTGCCAGCTCACCACATTCGGCTAGAGGCAATGAGCAGTTCTTC
TRBV9,TRBJ2-5,NA,NA,CASSVGPSSAQQETQYF,TGTGCCAGCAGCGTAGGACCCTCTAGCGCCCAGCAAGAGACCCAGTACTTC
TRBV30,TRBJ1-2,NA,NA,CAWSGNRVARGYTF,TGTGCCTGGAGTGGGAACAGGGTCGCGCGGGGCTACACCTTC
TRBV30,TRBJ1-2,NA,TRBD1,CAWSPGQGGGYTF,TGTGCCTGGAGTCCTGGACAGGGCGGTGGCTACACCTTC
TRBV4-2,TRBJ2-1,few,NA,CASSPPANEQFF,TGTGCCAGCAGCCCCCCCGCCAATGAGCAGTTCTTC
TRBV11-2,TRBJ2-5,once,TRBD2,CASSRQLAGGYQETQYF,TGTGCCAGCAGCCGACAGCTAGCGGGGGGGTACCAAGAGACCCAGTACTTC
TRBV6-1,TRBJ1-1,NA,TRBD1,CATGQGDTEAFF,TGTGCCACAGGACAGGGGGACACTGAAGCTTTCTTT
TRBV7-9,TRBJ2-7,few,NA,CASSPRTPTWEQYF,TGTGCCAGCAGCCCCAGGACACCTACGTGGGAGCAGTACTTC
TRBV9,TRBJ2-1,NA,NA,CASSVVPSGENNEQFF,TGTGCCAGCAGCGTAGTCCCTTCCGGGGAGAACAATGAGCAGTTCTTC
TRBV13,TRBJ2-3,NA,NA,CASSLQGGGTDTQYF,TGTGCCAGCAGCTTACAGGGCGGGGGCACAGATACGCAGTATTTT
TRBV28,TRBJ2-2,NA,TRBD2,CASRPGLAGATGELFF,TGTGCCAGCAGGCCGGGACTAGCGGGAGCCACCGGGGAGCTGTTTTTT
TRBV5-4,TRBJ1-2,few,NA,CASSWPFYGYTF,TGTGCCAGCAGCTGGCCCTTCTATGGCTACACCTTC
TRBV4-1,TRBJ1-3,NA,NA,CASKDTGNTIYF,TGCGCCAGCAAGGACACGGGGAACACCATATATTTT
TRBV7-2,TRBJ2-1,NA,NA,CASSLEGAYNEQFF,TGTGCCAGCAGCTTAGAGGGAGCCTACAATGAGCAGTTCTTC
TRBV7-9,TRBJ1-2,NA,NA,CASSSGGIRPPSNYGYTF,TGTGCCAGCAGCTCCGGAGGCATTAGACCCCCCTCTAACTATGGCTACACCTTC
TRBV18,TRBJ2-1,NA,NA,CASSPLNYVTYNEQFF,TGTGCCAGCTCACCACTCAACTACGTAACCTACAATGAGCAGTTCTTC
TRBV7-9,TRBJ2-2,NA,NA,CASSPTTGLTGELFF,TGTGCCAGCAGCCCCACGACAGGTCTCACCGGGGAGCTGTTTTTT
TRBV7-2,TRBJ2-7,NA,NA,CASSWTLSYEQYF,TGTGCCAGCAGCTGGACACTCTCCTACGAGCAGTACTTC
TRBV24-1,TRBJ2-1,NA,TRBD2,CATSDLTSGTGSSYNEQFF,TGTGCCACCAGTGATTTGACTAGCGGGACCGGGAGCTCCTACAATGAGCAGTTCTTC
TRBV7-2,TRBJ2-3,NA,NA,CASSLGRIGRGTDTQYF,TGTGCCAGCAGCTTAGGACGGATCGGGAGAGGCACAGATACGCAGTATTTT
TRBV15,TRBJ2-7,NA,TRBD1,CATSSSGTGGYEQYF,TGTGCCACCAGCAGCTCCGGGACAGGGGGATACGAGCAGTACTTC
TRBV7-6,TRBJ1-2,NA,NA,CASSLLGPWVGGYTF,TGTGCCAGCAGCTTATTGGGACCCTGGGTGGGCGGCTACACCTTC
TRBV6-2/TRBV6-3,TRBJ1-1,NA,NA,CASSPDSAAVNTEAFF,TGTGCCAGCAGTCCCGACAGCGCCGCGGTGAACACTGAAGCTTTCTTT
TRBV7-9,TRBJ1-1,NA,NA,CASSSNLWYAFF,TGTGCCAGCAGCTCAAACTTGTGGTACGCTTTCTTT
TRBV7-6,TRBJ1-5,NA,NA,CASSLESWGTGQPQHF,TGTGCCAGCAGCTTAGAGAGCTGGGGGACGGGTCAGCCCCAGCATTTT
TRBV27,TRBJ2-7,NA,NA,CASSPGSPQREQYF,TGTGCCAGCAGTCCCGGGTCTCCACAAAGGGAGCAGTACTTC
TRBV24-1,TRBJ2-1,NA,NA,CATSDPRYNEQFF,TGTGCCACCAGTGATCCTCGCTACAATGAGCAGTTCTTC
TRBV29-1,TRBJ1-1,once,TRBD1,CSVGIDRGEAFF,TGCAGCGTCGGGATTGACAGGGGTGAAGCTTTCTTT
TRBV28,TRBJ1-1,NA,TRBD1,CASSSGTGGMNTEAFF,TGTGCCAGCAGTTCGGGGACAGGGGGTATGAACACTGAAGCTTTCTTT
TRBV6-6,TRBJ2-7,few,TRBD1,CASSPKTGWGEQYF,TGTGCCAGCAGTCCAAAGACAGGGTGGGGCGAGCAGTACTTC
TRBV29-1,TRBJ1-2,NA,NA,CSVEHGADYGYTF,TGCAGCGTTGAACACGGGGCCGACTATGGCTACACCTTC
TRBV20-1,TRBJ2-1,NA,TRBD2,CSASESIPGLETYNEQFF,TGCAGTGCTAGTGAGTCGATACCGGGACTAGAAACCTACAATGAGCAGTTCTTC
TRBV9,TRBJ2-7,NA,TRBD2,CASSVGLAFEQYF,TGTGCCAGCAGCGTAGGACTAGCGTTCGAGCAGTACTTC
TRBV5-5,TRBJ1-1,NA,TRBD1,CASGTASMEAFF,TGTGCCAGCGGGACAGCGAGCATGGAAGCTTTCTTT
TRBV3-1,TRBJ2-7,NA,TRBD2,CASSQTSTSGRWYEQYF,TGTGCCAGCAGCCAAACGTCTACTAGCGGGAGGTGGTACGAGCAGTACTTC
TRBV7-9,TRBJ2-7,NA,NA,CASSTNTGSYEQYF,TGTGCCAGCAGTACAAACACGGGATCCTACGAGCAGTACTTC
TRBV28,TRBJ1-1,NA,NA,CASSLRTRNTEAFF,TGTGCCAGCAGTTTACGCACAAGGAACACTGAAGCTTTCTTT